This is a list of T cell receptor beta chains from one sample in a study of human T cells and chemical hapten exposure. TCRdb used MiXCR to reprocess the RACE reads, holding one entry per CDR3 protein. Here the sample spans 380,000 or so distinct CDR3 sequences, approximately 5.1% being singletons. The specimen was whole blood, collected in connection with sensitization to the hapten diphenylcyclopropenone (DPC). The receptors originated from a woman in her forties or fifties with alopecia areata. Some clones in this sample may be carry-over from other donors' samples. Each CDR3 is given with its conserved first and last residue.

>TRBV10-3|TRBJ2-3
CAINDGTSTDTQYF
>TRBV6-2/TRBV6-3|TRBJ2-1
CASSYSSRDSNTYDEQFF
>TRBV5-1|TRBJ1-1
CASSPRAGQGAGNTEAFF
>TRBV6-1|TRBJ1-4
CASRTQGLDNEKLFF
>TRBV6-2/TRBV6-3|TRBJ1-1
CASSYRIRNTEAFF
>TRBV7-2|TRBJ2-5
CASRRDSQETQYF
>TRBV20-1|TRBJ1-6
CSASPGGNNSPLHF
>TRBV7-6|TRBJ2-5
CASSFPGHHKETQYF
>TRBV20-1|TRBJ1-1
CSAGLDRVSTEAFF
>TRBV3-1|TRBJ1-1
CASSGFNTEAFF
>TRBV5-1|TRBJ1-1
CASSAWQVNTEAFF
>TRBV25-1|TRBJ2-3
CASSESGARTDTQYF
>TRBV9|TRBJ2-1
CASSASANEQFF
>TRBV7-9|TRBJ1-1
CASSLAAGAGTEAFF
>TRBV6-2/TRBV6-3|TRBJ2-1
CASTRTGLSHNEQFF
>TRBV5-1|TRBJ2-3
CASSLARGSSTDTQYF
>TRBV12-3/TRBV12-4|TRBJ2-7
CASSLGGSFYEQYF
>TRBV3-1|TRBJ1-2
CASSHDRVYGYTF
>TRBV5-4|TRBJ2-1
CASSPSSGGANEQFF
>TRBV12-3/TRBV12-4|TRBJ1-1
CASSPFLTGTEAFF
>TRBV13|TRBJ1-2
CASSSGTGGSVDGYTF
>TRBV10-3|TRBJ2-3
CAISEKDTSTDTQYF
>TRBV28|TRBJ2-7
CASSSPGQGHYEQYF
>TRBV2|TRBJ2-1
CASSEAGGMLGEQFF
>TRBV4-1|TRBJ2-1
CASSQDLAGGPRDEQFF
>TRBV6-1|TRBJ2-3
CASSEAAGGGPDTQYF
>TRBV27|TRBJ1-1
CASSLFRDTEAFF
>TRBV2|TRBJ1-1
CASNSWRGETEAFF
>TRBV29-1|TRBJ2-3
CSVVAGGTDTQYF
>TRBV20-1|TRBJ2-3
CSARDLGSNTDTQYF
>TRBV15|TRBJ1-2
CATSRDREGVNYGYTF
>TRBV20-1|TRBJ2-1
CSARPGGEQFF
>TRBV24-1|TRBJ2-6
CATAAAAGANVMTF
>TRBV7-9|TRBJ1-1
CASSAAARGPRTEAFF
>TRBV30|TRBJ2-7
CAWSEQGYYEQYF
>TRBV20-1|TRBJ2-7
CSATANGYEQYF
>TRBV13|TRBJ2-5
CASSPLGDSGRGETQYF
>TRBV10-3|TRBJ2-5
CAISYSGGTQETQYF
>TRBV29-1|TRBJ2-5
CQTPEETQYF
>TRBV9|TRBJ2-3
CASSVGGGAGGVRGTQYF
>TRBV6-2/TRBV6-3|TRBJ2-7
CASSYVGAQNEQYF
>TRBV5-1|TRBJ1-5
CASSLSSPNQPQHF
>TRBV29-1|TRBJ2-2
CSVDASGELFF
>TRBV2|TRBJ1-2
CASVTWDGYTF
>TRBV29-1|TRBJ2-3
CSVDSYRGDTQYF
>TRBV7-9|TRBJ1-2
CASSSDNSFNYGYTF
>TRBV6-2/TRBV6-3|TRBJ2-3
CASSYGQEVDTQYF
>TRBV4-2|TRBJ1-6
CASSQQEGAYNSPLHF
>TRBV6-5|TRBJ1-6
CASSYRGQPALGVSSYNSPLHF
>TRBV21-1|TRBJ2-3
CASWFTDTQYF
>TRBV5-1|TRBJ2-7
CASSLSSSGRNLEQYF
>TRBV6-5|TRBJ2-6
CASSSTGPGANVLTF
>TRBV15|TRBJ2-5
CATSREPAKETQYF
>TRBV5-1|TRBJ2-5
CASSLGQETQYF
>TRBV28|TRBJ2-3
CASSPGLAMIDTQYF
>TRBV2|TRBJ1-5
CASSGTGGQPQHF
>TRBV4-3|TRBJ2-7
CASSQTRRVSVYEQYF